Here is one TCR beta chain with its context. Only Caucasian adults living in Nashville, Tennessee served as donors. With unsorted samples, genomic DNA was obtained from around 98 million PBMCs. This CDR3 is 16 amino acids long. Unmatched junction bases numbered 11, after V lost 5 bases and J lost 5 bases. Germline V gives CDR1 SQVTM, CDR2 ANQGSEA. The sample comes from a study of shared clonotypes between healthy human individuals. Execution of the assay was at deep level. Every subset's genomic DNA went evenly onto several immunoSEQ plates. Generated by immunoSEQ multiplex PCR, the TCRdb table keeps only in-frame clones and is missing some. The table includes roughly 490,000 clones, over 65% detected once.

The sequenced material came from PBMCs. This sequence was found in a woman aged 35 to 49 in good health. Some clones in this sample may be carry-over from other donors' samples. The chain is built from TRBV29-1 and TRBJ2-7; 14 nucleotides align to TRBD2. DNA of the CDR3: TGCAGCGTTTGGGGACTAGCGGGAGTTGTGTCCCACGAGCAGTACTTC. As protein: CSVWGLAGVVSHEQYF.